This TCR beta chain stems from a study of beta chain features in type 1 diabetes. General study points: Moderate yet significant TCRB CDR3 shortening was seen in Type 1 diabetes patients in all four CD4+ subsets.

This clone has ten or more counts. Its specificity is unknown. What was sequenced were expressed TCRB transcripts, since all of the isolated RNA had been reverse transcribed. Libraries were prepared by immunoSEQ multiplex PCR; TCRdb keeps only in-frame clonotypes and omits some of them. Of some 190,000 clones listed, around 7.9% are singletons. The sequenced sample consisted of central memory CD4+ T cells from blood. This clonotype originated in a man between 18 and 35 years old with type 1 diabetes.

This chain's CDR3 is CASSEGLAGDTQYF. The CDR3 DNA is TGTGCCAGCAGCGAGGGACTAGCGGGAGATACGCAGTATTTT. The chain recombines TRBV7-2 with TRBJ2-3; 12 bases line up with TRBD2. CDR1 is SGHTA, CDR2 FQGNSA, per germline. CDR3 length: 14 residues. The V and J ends lost 5 bases and 5 bases, in that order; junction bases with no gene match: 2.